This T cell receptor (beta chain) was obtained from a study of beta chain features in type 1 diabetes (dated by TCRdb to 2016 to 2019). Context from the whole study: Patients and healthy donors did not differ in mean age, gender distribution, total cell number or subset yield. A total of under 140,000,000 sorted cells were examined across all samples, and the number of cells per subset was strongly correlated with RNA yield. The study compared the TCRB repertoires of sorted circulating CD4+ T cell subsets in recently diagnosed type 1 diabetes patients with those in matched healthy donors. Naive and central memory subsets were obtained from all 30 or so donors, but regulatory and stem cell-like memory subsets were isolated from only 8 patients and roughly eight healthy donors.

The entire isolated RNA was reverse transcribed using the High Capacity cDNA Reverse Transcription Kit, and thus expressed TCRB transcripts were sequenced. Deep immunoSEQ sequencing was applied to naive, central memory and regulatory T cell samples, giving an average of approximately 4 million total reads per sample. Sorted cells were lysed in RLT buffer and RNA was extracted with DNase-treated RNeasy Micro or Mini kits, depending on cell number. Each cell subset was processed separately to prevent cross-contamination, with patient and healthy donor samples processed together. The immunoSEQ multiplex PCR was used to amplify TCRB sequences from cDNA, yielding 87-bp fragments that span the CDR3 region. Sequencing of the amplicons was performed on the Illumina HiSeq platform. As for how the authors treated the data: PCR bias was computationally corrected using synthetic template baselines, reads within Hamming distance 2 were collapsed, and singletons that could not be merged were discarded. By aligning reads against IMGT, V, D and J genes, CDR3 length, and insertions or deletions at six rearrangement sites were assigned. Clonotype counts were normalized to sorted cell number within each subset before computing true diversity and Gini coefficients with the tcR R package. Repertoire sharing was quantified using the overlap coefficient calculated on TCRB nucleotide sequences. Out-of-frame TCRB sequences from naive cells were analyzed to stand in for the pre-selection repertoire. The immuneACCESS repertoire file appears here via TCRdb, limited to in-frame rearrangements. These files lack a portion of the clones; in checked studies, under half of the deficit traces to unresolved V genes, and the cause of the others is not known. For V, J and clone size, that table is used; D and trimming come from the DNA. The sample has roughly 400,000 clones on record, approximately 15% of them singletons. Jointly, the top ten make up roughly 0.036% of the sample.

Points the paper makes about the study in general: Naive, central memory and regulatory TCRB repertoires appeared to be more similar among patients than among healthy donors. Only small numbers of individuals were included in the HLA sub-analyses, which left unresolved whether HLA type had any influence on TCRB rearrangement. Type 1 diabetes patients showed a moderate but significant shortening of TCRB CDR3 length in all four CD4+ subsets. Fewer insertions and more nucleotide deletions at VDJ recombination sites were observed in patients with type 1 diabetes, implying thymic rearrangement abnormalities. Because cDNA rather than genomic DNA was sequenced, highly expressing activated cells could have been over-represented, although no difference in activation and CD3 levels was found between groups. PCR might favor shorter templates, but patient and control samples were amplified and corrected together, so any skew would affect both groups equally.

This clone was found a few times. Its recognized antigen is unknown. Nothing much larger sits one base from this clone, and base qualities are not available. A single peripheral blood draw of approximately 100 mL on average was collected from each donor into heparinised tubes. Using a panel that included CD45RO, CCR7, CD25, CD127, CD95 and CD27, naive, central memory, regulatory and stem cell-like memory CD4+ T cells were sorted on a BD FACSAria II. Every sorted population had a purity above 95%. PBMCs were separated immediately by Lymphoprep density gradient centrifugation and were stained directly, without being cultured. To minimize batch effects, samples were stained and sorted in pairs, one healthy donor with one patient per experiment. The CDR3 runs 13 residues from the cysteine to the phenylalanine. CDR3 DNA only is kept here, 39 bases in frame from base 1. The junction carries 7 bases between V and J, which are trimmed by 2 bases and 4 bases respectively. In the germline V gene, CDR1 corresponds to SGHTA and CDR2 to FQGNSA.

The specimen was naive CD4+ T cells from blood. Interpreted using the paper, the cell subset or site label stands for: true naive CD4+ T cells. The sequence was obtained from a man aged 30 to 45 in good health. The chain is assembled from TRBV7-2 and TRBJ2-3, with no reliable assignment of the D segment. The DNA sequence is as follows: TGTGCCAGCAGCTTAACCCCTCCAGATACGCAGTATTTT. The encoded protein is CASSLTPPDTQYF.